This TCR beta chain was profiled in a study of vaccination and CD4 T cells after COVID-19. Background on the study: Investigators drew the post-COVID samples a median roughly 96 days after diagnosis, with a range of 35 to 161.

The sample's treatment: approximately 9-day PBMC culture with coronavirus spike peptide pools or control peptides (ViraFEST assay). In the ViraFEST assay, peptide-pool expansion preceded TCR sequencing of expanded clonotypes. Fewer than 2.5 million PBMCs went into each well for culture with roughly 10 IU/ml IL-2 and 10 ug/ml peptide pools. V lost 0 bases and J lost 4, with 10 bases in between. The CDR3 runs to 14 residues. Per germline, CDR1 DFQATT and CDR2 SNEGSKA (reference sequence). This clonotype was detected only a few times. No antigen is known for it. Once obtained from cultured CD4+ T cells, the DNA was sequenced using the Oncomine TCR Beta short-read assay. One entry per CDR3 protein, called by TCRdb with MiXCR from the PCR reads. Altogether 9,500 or so distinct CDR3 sequences are present, 65% to 70% being singletons, with the ten largest covering around 10%.

The sequence was collected from a human donor who had recovered from COVID-19. V gene TRBV20-1 combines with J gene TRBJ1-5; the D gene is possibly TRBD1 (5 bases). The input for sequencing was CD4+ T cells from blood, cultured in vitro, taken before SARS-CoV-2 vaccination. The CDR3, as DNA: TGCAGTGCTAGAGATTCAGGGCGAAATCAGCCCCAGCATTTT. Protein: CSARDSGRNQPQHF.